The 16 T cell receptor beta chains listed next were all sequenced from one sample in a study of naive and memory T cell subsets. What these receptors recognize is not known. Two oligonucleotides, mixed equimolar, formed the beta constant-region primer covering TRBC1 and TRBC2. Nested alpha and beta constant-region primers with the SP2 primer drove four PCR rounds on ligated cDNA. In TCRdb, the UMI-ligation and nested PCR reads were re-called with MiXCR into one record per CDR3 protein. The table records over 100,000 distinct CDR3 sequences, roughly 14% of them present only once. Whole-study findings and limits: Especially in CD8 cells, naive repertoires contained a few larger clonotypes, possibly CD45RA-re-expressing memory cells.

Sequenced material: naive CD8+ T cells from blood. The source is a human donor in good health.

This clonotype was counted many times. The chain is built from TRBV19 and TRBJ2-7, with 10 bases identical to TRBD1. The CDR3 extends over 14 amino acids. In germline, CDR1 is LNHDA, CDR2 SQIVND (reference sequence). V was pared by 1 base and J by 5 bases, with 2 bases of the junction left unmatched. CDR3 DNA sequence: TGTGCCAGTAGTATAGGGGGACAGGGGCACGAGCAGTACTTC. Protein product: CASSIGGQGHEQYF.

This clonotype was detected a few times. The CDR3 reads CAISEAGSSSYEQYF. For the CDR3, the DNA is TGTGCCATCAGTGAGGCAGGTTCAAGCTCCTACGAGCAGTACTTC. This chain connects TRBV10-3 to TRBJ2-7, with D hard to call. V lost 2 bases and J lost 0, with 11 bases in between. Germline V CDR1 and CDR2: ENHRY, SYGVKD. The CDR3 is 15 amino acids.

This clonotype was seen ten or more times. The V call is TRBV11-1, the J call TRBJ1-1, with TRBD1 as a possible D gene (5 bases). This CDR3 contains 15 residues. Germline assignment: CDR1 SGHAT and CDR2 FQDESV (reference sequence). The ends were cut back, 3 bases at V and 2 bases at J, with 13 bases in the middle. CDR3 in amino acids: CASSFSGSGNTEAFF. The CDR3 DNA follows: TGTGCCAGCAGCTTTTCAGGGTCAGGAAACACTGAAGCTTTCTTT.

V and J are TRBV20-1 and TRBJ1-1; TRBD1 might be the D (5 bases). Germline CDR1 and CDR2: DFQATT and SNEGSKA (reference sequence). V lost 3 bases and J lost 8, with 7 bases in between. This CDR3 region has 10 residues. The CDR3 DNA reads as TGCAGTGCTAGCGGGGGGGAAGCTTTCTTT. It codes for CSASGGEAFF.

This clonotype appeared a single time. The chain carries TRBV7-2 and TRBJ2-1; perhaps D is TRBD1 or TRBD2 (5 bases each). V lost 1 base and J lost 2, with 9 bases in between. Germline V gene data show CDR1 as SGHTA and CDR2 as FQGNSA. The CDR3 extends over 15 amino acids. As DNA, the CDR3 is TGTGCCAGCAGCTTAGTCGGGGACCCCTACAATGAGCAGTTCTTC. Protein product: CASSLVGDPYNEQFF.

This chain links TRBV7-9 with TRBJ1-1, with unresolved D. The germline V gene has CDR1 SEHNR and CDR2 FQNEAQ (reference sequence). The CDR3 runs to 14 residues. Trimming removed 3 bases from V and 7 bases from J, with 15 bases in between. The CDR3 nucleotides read TGTGCCAGCAGCTTGGGTTTAGGAGAGTTTGAAGCTTTCTTT. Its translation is CASSLGLGEFEAFF.

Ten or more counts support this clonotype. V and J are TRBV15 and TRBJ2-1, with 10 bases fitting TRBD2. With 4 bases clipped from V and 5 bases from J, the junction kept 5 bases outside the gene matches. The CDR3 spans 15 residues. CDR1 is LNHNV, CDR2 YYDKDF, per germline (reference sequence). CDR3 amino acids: CATSNAGTSDNEQFF. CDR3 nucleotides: TGTGCCACCAGCAACGCCGGGACTAGCGACAATGAGCAGTTCTTC.

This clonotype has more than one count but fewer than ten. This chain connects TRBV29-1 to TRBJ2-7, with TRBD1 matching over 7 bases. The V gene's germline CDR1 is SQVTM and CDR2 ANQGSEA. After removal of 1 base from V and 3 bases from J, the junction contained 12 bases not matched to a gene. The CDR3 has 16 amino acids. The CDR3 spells CSVEGEPGQTYYEQYF. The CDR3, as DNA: TGCAGCGTTGAAGGGGAACCGGGACAGACTTACTACGAGCAGTACTTC.

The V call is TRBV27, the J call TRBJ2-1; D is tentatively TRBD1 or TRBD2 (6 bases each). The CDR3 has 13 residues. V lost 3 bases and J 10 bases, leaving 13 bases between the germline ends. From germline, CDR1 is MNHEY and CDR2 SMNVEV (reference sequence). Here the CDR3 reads CASSLARGGEQFF. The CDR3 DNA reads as TGTGCCAGCAGTTTGGCCAGGGGAGGCGAGCAGTTCTTC.

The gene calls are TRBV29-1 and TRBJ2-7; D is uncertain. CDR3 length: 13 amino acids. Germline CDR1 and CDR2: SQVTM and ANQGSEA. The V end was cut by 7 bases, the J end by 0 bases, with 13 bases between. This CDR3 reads CSARIPSSYEQYF. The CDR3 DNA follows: TGCAGCGCCCGAATACCATCCTCCTACGAGCAGTACTTC.

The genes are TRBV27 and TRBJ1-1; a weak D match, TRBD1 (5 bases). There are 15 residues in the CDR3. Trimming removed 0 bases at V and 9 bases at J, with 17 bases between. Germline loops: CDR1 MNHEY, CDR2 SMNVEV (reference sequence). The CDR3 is CASSLSGRAGLKAFF. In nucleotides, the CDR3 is TGTGCCAGCAGTTTATCGGGGCGGGCGGGGTTAAAAGCTTTCTTT.

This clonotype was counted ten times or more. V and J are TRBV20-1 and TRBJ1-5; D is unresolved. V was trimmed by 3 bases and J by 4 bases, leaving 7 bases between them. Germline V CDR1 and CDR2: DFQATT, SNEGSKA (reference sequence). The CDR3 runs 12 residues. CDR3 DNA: TGCAGTGCTAGTATTAGTAATCAGCCCCAGCATTTT. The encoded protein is CSASISNQPQHF.

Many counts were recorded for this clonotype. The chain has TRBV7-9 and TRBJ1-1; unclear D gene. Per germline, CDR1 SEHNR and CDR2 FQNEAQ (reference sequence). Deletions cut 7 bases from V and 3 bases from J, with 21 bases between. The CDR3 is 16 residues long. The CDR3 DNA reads TGTGCCAGCACCTCCCGAGGGATGGGTGCTTACACTGAAGCTTTCTTT. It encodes CASTSRGMGAYTEAFF.

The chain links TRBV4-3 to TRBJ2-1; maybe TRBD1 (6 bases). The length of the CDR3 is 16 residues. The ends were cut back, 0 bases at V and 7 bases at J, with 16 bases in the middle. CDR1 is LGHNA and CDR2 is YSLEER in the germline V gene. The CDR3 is CASSQDRGGIANEQFF. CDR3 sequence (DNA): TGCGCCAGCAGCCAAGATAGAGGGGGAATCGCAAATGAGCAGTTCTTC.

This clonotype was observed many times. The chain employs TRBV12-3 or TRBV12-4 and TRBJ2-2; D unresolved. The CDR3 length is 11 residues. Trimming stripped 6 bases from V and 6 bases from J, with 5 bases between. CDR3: CASSFSGELFF. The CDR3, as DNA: TGTGCCAGCAGCTTTTCCGGGGAGCTGTTTTTT.

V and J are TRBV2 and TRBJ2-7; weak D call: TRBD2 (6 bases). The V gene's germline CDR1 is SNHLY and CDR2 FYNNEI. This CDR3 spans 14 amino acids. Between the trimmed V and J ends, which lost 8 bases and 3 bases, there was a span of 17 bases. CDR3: CASGRDSAHYEQYF. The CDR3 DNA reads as TGTGCCAGCGGCCGGGACTCCGCTCACTACGAGCAGTACTTC.